Presented here are 10 T cell receptor beta chains from one specimen sequenced in a study of blood T cell repertoires in COVID-19. Using immunoSEQ multiplex PCR, the repertoire was profiled, and TCRdb retains in-frame clones only, with some absent. The sample yields fewer than 350,000 clones, roughly 86% seen once. The sequenced sample was peripheral blood. The receptors originated from a man aged 25-45 years with COVID-19, enrolled during active disease.

The chain joins TRBV24-1 to TRBJ1-1; 9 bases match TRBD1. The CDR3 extends over 15 amino acids. The junction had 7 bases not matched to a gene; V was cut back by 9 bases and J by 0 bases. Germline V CDR1 and CDR2: KGHDR, SFDVKD. The CDR3 sequence: CATPTGTGMNTEAFF. The CDR3 DNA reads TGTGCCACCCCTACCGGGACAGGGATGAACACTGAAGCTTTCTTT.

The chain carries TRBV5-4 and TRBJ2-1; 9 positions match TRBD2. Germline CDR1 reads SGHNT; CDR2 reads YYREEE (reference sequence). J gave up 1 base and V 2 bases, and 1 base lay outside the gene matches. This CDR3 has 15 amino acids. The chain's CDR3 is CASSFAGGSYNEQFF. The CDR3 nucleotides read TGTGCCAGCAGCTTCGCGGGAGGGTCCTACAATGAGCAGTTCTTC.

The V call is TRBV4-1, the J call TRBJ2-7; 11 nucleotides line up with TRBD1. The CDR3 sequence is 15 residues long. V lost 4 bases to trimming and J lost 4 bases; unmatched junction nucleotides: 6. Germline CDR1 is MGHRA and CDR2 is YSYEKL. DNA of the CDR3: TGCGCCAGCAGCCTCGGACAGGGGGCCGAATACGAGCAGTACTTC. Protein product: CASSLGQGAEYEQYF.

This clone came up once. CDR3 amino acids: CASSPEEGAGNQPQHF. The CDR3, as DNA: TGTGCCAGCTCACCAGAGGAGGGCGCGGGCAATCAGCCCCAGCATTTT. The chain recombines TRBV18 with TRBJ1-5; D not resolved. Germline CDR1 is KGHSH and CDR2 is LQKENI. The V gene lost 2 bases and the J gene lost 2 bases, with 13 bases spanning the gap. The CDR3 has 16 amino acids.

CDR3 in DNA: TGTGCCAGCAGCCAGCGGGGGAGCTCCTACAATGAGCAGTTCTTC. It is translated as CASSQRGSSYNEQFF. V is TRBV6-5 and J is TRBJ2-1; TRBD2 matches 8 bases. J lost 0 bases, V lost 6 bases, and 4 bases had no gene match. Germline CDR1 MNHEY, CDR2 SVGAGI. The CDR3 contains 15 residues.

This chain links TRBV18 with TRBJ2-7; 11 positions match TRBD1. The CDR3 runs to 15 residues. J lost 0 bases, V lost 3 bases, and 1 base had no gene match. Per germline, CDR1 KGHSH and CDR2 LQKENI. The CDR3 nucleotides read TGTGCCAGCTCACCCGGACAGGGGGCCTCCTACGAGCAGTACTTC. Amino acid sequence: CASSPGQGASYEQYF.

The chain uses TRBV12-3 or TRBV12-4 and TRBJ1-1, with D unresolved. The V gene lost 6 bases and the J gene lost 2 bases, with 7 bases spanning the gap. The CDR3 totals 12 residues. This CDR3 is CASRETNTEAFF. The CDR3 bases are TGTGCCAGCAGGGAGACCAACACTGAAGCTTTCTTT.

The rearrangement links TRBV6-4 to TRBJ1-2, with D unclear. V dropped 3 bases and J dropped 0 bases, with 14 bases sitting between them. CDR1 MRHNA and CDR2 SNTAGT come from the germline V gene. The length of the CDR3 is 16 residues. The CDR3 sequence is CASSDREELANYGYTF. The CDR3 DNA follows: TGTGCCAGCAGTGATCGAGAGGAATTAGCTAACTATGGCTACACCTTC.

J is TRBJ2-1 and V is TRBV29-1; 8 bases agree with TRBD2. The germline gives CDR1 SQVTM, CDR2 ANQGSEA. The CDR3 covers 13 residues. J lost 2 bases, V lost 7 bases, and 4 bases had no gene match. The CDR3 spells CSAKAGAYNEQFF. CDR3 DNA sequence: TGCAGCGCAAAAGCGGGGGCCTACAATGAGCAGTTCTTC.

The chain combines TRBV28 with TRBJ2-7; 8 nucleotides agree with TRBD2. This CDR3 is built from 16 residues. V gave up 3 bases and J gave up 5 bases; unmatched junction bases: 12. The germline V gene encodes CDR1 MDHEN and CDR2 SYDVKM. CDR3: CASSFPLSGGGNEQYF. CDR3 nucleotide sequence: TGTGCCAGCAGTTTCCCGCTATCGGGAGGGGGAAACGAGCAGTACTTC.